The sample holds a few counts of the clone carrying this TCR beta chain. This entry belongs to a study of blood T cell repertoires in COVID-19. Overall study context: From T cells, B-cell-depleted T cells, or PBMCs came the material, which was cDNA or gDNA.

This CDR3 contains 17 residues. Per germline, CDR1 SGHAT and CDR2 FQNNGV. V dropped 5 bases and J dropped 5; count of bases not matched to a gene: 11. Per the original data handling: Nucleated cell counts were estimated from reference gene primer amplification. Data came from immunoSEQ multiplex PCR; TCRdb stores just in-frame clones and leaves some out. V and J calls and clone size come straight from that table; D and trimming were deduced from the DNA. The sample yields 150,000 to 200,000 clones, about four fifths seen once. Seattle researchers signed up patients amid active infection and tracked them longitudinally.

The clonotype comes from a woman of 80 years or more with COVID-19, enrolled during active disease. The J gene is TRBJ2-2, the V gene TRBV11-2; 10 nucleotides line up with TRBD2. The sequenced sample consisted of peripheral blood. CDR3 loop: CASSQAGGRRRTGELFF. The CDR3 bases are TGTGCCAGCAGCCAAGCGGGGGGGCGGAGGAGGACCGGGGAGCTGTTTTTT.